This T cell receptor (beta chain) was sequenced in a study of blood T cells in healthy people across ages. Notes on this clonotype: The junction differs from germline at one of its ends, possibly a read error.

With a J-beta primer mix and a sample-barcoded 5' primer, a second PCR ran roughly 7 to 11 cycles. All cDNA molecules were each tagged by a template-switch adaptor with 12 random nucleotides. TCRdb redid the calling of the 5' RACE reads with MiXCR, one entry per CDR3 protein. The sample yields some 800,000 distinct CDR3 sequences, around 25% seen once. The CDR3 totals 13 residues. Germline lookup yields CDR1 SQVTM and CDR2 ANQGSEA. The same sample was also studied in work on T cells of mothers and their children.

The V call is TRBV29-1, the J call TRBJ2-7; no reliable D call. The sequence came from a boy between 5 and 17 years old in good health. The sequencing input was blood. CDR3 in amino acids: CSVAWSNSYEQYF. In DNA, the CDR3 is TGCAGCGTTGCGTGGTCCAACTCCTACGAGCAGTATTTC.